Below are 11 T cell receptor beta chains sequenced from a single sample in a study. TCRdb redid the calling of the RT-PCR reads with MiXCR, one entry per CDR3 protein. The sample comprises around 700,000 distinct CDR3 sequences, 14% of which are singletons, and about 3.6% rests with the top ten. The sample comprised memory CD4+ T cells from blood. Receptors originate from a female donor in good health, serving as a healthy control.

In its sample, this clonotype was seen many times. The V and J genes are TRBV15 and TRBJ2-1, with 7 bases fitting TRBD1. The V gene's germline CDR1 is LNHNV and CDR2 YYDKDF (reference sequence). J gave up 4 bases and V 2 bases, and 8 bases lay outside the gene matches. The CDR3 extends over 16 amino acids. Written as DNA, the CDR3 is TGTGCCACCAGCAGACCTACAGGGGTAACATACAATGAGCAGTTCTTC. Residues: CATSRPTGVTYNEQFF.

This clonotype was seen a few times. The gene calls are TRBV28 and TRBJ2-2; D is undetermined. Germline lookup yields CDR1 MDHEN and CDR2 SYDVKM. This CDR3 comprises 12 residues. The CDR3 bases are TGTATAGTTGGACCGAACACCGGGGAGCTGTTTTTT. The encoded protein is CIVGPNTGELFF.

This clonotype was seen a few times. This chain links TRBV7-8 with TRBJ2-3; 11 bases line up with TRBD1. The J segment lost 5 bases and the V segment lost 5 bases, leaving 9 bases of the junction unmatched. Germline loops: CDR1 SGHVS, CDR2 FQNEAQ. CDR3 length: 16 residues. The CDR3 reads CASSKRTGGNVDTQYF. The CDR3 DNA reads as TGTGCCAGCAGCAAGCGGACAGGGGGCAATGTAGATACGCAGTATTTT. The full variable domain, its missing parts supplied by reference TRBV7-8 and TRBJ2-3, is GAGVSQSPRYKVAKRGQDVALRCDPISGHVSLFWYQQALGQGPEFLTYFQNEAQLDKSGLPSDRFFAERPEGSVSTLKIQRTQQEDSAVYLCASSKRTGGNVDTQYFGPGTRLTVL.

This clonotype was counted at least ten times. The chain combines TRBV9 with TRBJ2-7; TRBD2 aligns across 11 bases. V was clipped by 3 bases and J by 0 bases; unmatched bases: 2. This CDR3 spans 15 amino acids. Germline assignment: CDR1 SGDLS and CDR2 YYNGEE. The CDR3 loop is CASSELAGDSYEQYF. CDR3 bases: TGTGCCAGCAGCGAACTAGCGGGAGACTCCTACGAGCAGTACTTC.

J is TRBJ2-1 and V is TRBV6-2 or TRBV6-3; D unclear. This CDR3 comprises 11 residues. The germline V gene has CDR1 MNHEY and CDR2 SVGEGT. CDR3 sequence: CGTGEYNEQFF. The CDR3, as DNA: TGTGGGACGGGTGAATACAATGAGCAGTTCTTC.

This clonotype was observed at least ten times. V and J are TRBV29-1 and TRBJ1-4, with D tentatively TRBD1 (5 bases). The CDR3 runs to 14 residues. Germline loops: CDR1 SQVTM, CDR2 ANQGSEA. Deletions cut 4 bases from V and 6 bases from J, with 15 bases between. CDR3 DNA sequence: TGCAGCGTTGCCGGCAGGGATGAATATGAAAAACTGTTTTTT. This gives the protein CSVAGRDEYEKLFF.

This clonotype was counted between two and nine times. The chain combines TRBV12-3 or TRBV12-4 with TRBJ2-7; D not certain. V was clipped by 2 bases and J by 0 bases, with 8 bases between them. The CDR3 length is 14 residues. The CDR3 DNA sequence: TGTGCCAGCAGTTTATCCCCGAGCTCCTACGAGCAGTACTTC. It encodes CASSLSPSSYEQYF.

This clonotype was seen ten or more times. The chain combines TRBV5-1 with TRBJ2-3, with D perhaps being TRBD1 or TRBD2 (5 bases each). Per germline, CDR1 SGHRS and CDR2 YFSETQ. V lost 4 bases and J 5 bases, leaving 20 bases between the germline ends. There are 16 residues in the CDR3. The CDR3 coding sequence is TGCGCCAGCAGCGCCGCCGGGACCCAACTCGGAGATACGCAGTATTTT. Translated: CASSAAGTQLGDTQYF.

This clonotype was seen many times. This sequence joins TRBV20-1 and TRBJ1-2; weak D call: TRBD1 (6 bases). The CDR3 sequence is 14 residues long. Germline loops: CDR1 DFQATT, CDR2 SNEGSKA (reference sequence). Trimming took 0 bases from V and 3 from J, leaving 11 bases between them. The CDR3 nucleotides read TGCAGTGCTAGAGACAGGGGATTGGACTATGGCTACACCTTC. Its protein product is CSARDRGLDYGYTF.

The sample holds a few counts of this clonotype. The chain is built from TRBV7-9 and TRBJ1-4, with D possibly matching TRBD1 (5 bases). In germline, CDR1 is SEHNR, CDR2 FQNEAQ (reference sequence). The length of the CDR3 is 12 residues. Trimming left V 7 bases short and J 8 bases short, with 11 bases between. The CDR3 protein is CASTRDPEKLFF. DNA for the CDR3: TGTGCCAGCACCCGGGACCCGGAAAAACTGTTTTTT.

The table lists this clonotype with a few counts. As DNA, the CDR3 is TGCAGTGCTAGAGATCAGACAGGGTATCAGCCCCAGCATTTT. Encoded protein: CSARDQTGYQPQHF. V usage is TRBV20-1 and J usage is TRBJ1-5, with TRBD1 matching over 7 bases. This CDR3 spans 14 amino acids. V was pared by 0 bases and J by 5 bases, with 4 bases of the junction left unmatched. The germline gives CDR1 DFQATT, CDR2 SNEGSKA (reference sequence).